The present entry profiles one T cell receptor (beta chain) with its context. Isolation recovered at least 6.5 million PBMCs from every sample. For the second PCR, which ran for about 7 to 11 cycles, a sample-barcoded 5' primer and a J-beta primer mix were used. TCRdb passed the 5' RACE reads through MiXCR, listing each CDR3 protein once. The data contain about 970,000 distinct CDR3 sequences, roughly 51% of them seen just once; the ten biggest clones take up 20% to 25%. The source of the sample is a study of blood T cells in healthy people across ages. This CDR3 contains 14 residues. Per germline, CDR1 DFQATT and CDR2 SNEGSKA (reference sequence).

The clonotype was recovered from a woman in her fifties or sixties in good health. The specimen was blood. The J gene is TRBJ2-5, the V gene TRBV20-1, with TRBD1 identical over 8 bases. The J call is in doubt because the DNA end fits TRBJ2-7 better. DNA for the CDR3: TGCAGTGCTATCTCCGACAGGGGAATAGGCGAGCAGTACTTC. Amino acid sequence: CSAISDRGIGEQYF.